The entry below describes one T cell receptor beta chain. This receptor's antigen is unknown. Per-base quality was not reported, and no clone a single base away is much larger than it. Every donor was a healthy Caucasian. Three pairs of female monozygotic twins, all aged roughly 18 to 30 years, were included in the twin cohort. Positive isolation kits from Invitrogen were used to isolate the CD4+ and CD8+ T cell populations. The entry originates in a study of identical twins (dated by TCRdb to the mid-2010s). Looking at the study overall: The study deep-sequenced TCR alpha and beta repertoires from monozygotic twins, unrelated adults of various ages and cord blood to test whether fetal clonotypes persist. To rule out contamination, the twin experiments were replicated at different times with different library preparation protocols. Points the paper makes about the study in general: Out-of-frame TCR alpha sequences shared between twins showed an excess of low generation-probability sequences compared with coincidental sharing between unrelated individuals. A weaker excess of twin sharing was found in beta out-of-frame sequences because the signal-to-noise ratio was lowered by fewer shared sequences. Abundant cord blood beta clonotypes had fewer insertions, young adult naive repertoires showed a similar but weaker trend, and memory repertoires showed no such trend. In monozygotic twins, recombination models systematically underestimated out-of-frame TCR alpha sharing, but the models matched the sharing seen between unrelated individuals. Invariant T cells such as MAIT and iNKT could partly confound zero-insertion analyses, though diverse VJ usage argued against this for most clonotypes. Conclusions relied on cross-sectional statistical analysis, since the same donors could not be followed over many years.

The method was 5' RACE. The listed sequencing device is Illumina HiSeq 2000. Template switching added a universal primer binding site, and the final cDNA carried a unique molecular identifier that allowed TCR cDNA molecules to be counted accurately. Specific primers in the conserved constant-segment region were used to synthesize first-strand cDNA for the TCR alpha and beta chains. Each cDNA library was double barcoded, with a SMART-Mk sample barcode plus Illumina barcodes, to control for contamination. TruSeq adapter sequences along with Illumina sample barcodes were introduced in two successive PCR steps. The Illumina HiSeq platform was used with custom primers to sequence TCR alpha and beta cDNA libraries. The original pipeline was this. Unique molecular identifiers were extracted from raw reads with MiGEC, and CDR3 positions were determined with MiXCR. Recombination models were inferred per individual with the repgenHMM and IGoR tools using an EM algorithm. Shared clonotype analysis was performed with the tcR package in R, normalizing sharing by the product of cloneset sizes. To study raw recombination without the effects of thymic and clonal selection, out-of-frame nonproductive sequences were analyzed. In-frame beta chains were kept once TCRdb had trimmed the public reads at Q25 with fastp and called clones with MiXCR. Merged by CDR3 protein, the rows form single entries marked with the most common genes and DNA. TCRdb's processing, not the authors' own work, is the source of the V and J calls. This sample holds 540,000 or so distinct CDR3 sequences; around 22% were observed only once. The top ten hold approximately 0.52% of the sample.

The V end gives up 5 bases and the J end 4 bases, leaving 8 bases in the junction not matched to a gene. Reading from cysteine to phenylalanine, the CDR3 counts 15 amino acids. CDR3 DNA is the only sequence kept; it has 45 bases, read in frame from the first base. These data are also associated with another study on yellow fever vaccine responses in identical twins. That second report states: The T cell response to vaccination in identical twins was reported by the authors to appear partly convergent and partly personalized. In the study, vaccine-responding T cell clones were precisely tracked in identical twins.

Sequenced material: CD4+ T cells sorted from blood. This TCR came from a woman aged 18 to 35 in good health. The chain is made from TRBV12-3 or TRBV12-4 and TRBJ2-1; 7 middle bases align to TRBD1. The CDR3 loop reads CASSIRQGSYNEQFF. The DNA sequence is TGTGCCAGCAGTATAAGACAGGGTTCGTACAATGAGCAGTTCTTC.